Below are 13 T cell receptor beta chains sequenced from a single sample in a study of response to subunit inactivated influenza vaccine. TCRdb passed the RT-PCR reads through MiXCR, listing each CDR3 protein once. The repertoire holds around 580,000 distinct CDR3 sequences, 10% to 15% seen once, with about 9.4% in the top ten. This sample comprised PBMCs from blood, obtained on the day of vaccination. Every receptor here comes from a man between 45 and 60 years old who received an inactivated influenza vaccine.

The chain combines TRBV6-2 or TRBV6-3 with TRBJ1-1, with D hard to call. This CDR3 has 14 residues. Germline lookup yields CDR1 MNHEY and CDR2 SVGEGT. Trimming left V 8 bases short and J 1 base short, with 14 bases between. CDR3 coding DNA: TGTGCCAGCGGGGTATCCTGGGGGAACACTGAAGCTTTCTTT. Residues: CASGVSWGNTEAFF.

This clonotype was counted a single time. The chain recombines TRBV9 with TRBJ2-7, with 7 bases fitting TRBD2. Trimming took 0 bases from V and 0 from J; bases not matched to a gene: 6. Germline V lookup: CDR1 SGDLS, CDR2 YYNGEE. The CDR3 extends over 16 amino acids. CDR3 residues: CASSVGAGVSSYEQYF. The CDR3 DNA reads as TGTGCCAGCAGCGTAGGGGCGGGAGTGTCCTCCTACGAGCAGTACTTC.

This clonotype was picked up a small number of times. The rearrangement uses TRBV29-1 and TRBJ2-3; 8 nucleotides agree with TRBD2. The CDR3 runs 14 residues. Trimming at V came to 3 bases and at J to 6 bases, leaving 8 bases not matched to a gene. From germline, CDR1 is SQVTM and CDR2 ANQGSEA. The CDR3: CSVDMGLGSDTQYF. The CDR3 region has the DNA TGCAGCGTTGATATGGGACTAGGGTCCGATACGCAGTATTTT.

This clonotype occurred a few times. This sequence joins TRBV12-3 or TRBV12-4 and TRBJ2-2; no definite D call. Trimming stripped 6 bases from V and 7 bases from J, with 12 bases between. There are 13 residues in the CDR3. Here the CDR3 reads CASSQYSNGELFF. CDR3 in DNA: TGTGCCAGCAGCCAATACAGCAACGGGGAGCTGTTTTTT.

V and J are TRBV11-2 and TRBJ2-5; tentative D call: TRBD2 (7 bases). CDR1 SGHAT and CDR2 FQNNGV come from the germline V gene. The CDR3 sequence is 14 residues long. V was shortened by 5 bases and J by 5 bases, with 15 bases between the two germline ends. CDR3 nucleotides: TGTGCCAGCAGCCGGGGGGCCGGGTGGGAGACCCAGTACTTC. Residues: CASSRGAGWETQYF. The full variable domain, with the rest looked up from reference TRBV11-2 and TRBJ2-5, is EAGVAQSPRYKIIEKRQSVAFWCNPISGHATLYWYQQILGQGPKLLIQFQNNGVVDDSQLPKDRFSAERLKGVDSTLKIQPAKLEDSAVYLCASSRGAGWETQYFGPGTRLLVL.

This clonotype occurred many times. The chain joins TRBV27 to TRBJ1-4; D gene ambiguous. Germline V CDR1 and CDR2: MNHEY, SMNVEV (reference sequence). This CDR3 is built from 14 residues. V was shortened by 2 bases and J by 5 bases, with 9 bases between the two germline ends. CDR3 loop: CASSLGPRNEKLFF. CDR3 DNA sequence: TGTGCCAGCAGTTTAGGGCCGAGAAATGAAAAACTGTTTTTT. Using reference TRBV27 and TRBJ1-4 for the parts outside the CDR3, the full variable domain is EAQVTQNPRYLITVTGKKLTVTCSQNMNHEYMSWYRQDPGLGLRQIYYSMNVEVTDKGDVPEGYKVSRKEKRNFPLILESPSPNQTSLYFCASSLGPRNEKLFFGSGTQLSVL.

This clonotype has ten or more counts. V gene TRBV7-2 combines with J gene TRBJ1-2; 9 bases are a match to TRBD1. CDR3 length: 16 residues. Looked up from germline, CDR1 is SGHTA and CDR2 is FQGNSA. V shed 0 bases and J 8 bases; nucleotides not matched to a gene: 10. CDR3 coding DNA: TGTGCCAGCAGCTTAGCAGGGACAGGGAATGGTAGAGGCTACACCTTC. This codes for CASSLAGTGNGRGYTF.

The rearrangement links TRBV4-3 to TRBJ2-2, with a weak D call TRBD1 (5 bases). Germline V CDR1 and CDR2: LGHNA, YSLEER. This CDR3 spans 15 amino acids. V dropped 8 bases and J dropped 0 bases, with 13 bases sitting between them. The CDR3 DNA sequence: TGCGCCAGCGCAAAGACAGCCGCGAACACCGGGGAGCTGTTTTTT. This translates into CASAKTAANTGELFF.

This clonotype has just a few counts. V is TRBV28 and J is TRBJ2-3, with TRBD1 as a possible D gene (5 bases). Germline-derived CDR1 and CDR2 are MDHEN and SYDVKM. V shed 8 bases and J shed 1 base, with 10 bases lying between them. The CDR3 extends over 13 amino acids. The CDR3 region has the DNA TGTGCCAGCCAGAAAGGGGGCACAGATACGCAGTATTTT. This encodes CASQKGGTDTQYF.

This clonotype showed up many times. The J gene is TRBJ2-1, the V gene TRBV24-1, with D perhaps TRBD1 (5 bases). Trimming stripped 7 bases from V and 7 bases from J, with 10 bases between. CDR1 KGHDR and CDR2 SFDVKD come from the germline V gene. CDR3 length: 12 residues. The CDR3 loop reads CATRDNVNEQFF. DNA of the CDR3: TGTGCCACCAGGGACAACGTTAATGAGCAGTTCTTC.

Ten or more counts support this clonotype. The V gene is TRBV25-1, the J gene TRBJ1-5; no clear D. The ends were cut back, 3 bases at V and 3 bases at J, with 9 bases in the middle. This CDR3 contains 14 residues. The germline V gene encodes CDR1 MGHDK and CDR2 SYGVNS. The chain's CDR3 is CASSEYTVNQPQHF. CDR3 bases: TGTGCCAGCAGTGAGTACACCGTCAATCAGCCCCAGCATTTT.

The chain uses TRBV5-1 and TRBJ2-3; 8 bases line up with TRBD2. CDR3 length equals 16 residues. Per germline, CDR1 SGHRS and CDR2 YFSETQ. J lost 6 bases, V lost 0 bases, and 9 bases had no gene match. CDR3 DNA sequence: TGCGCCAGCAGCTTGGGGACTAGCCCTGTTGGGGATACGCAGTATTTT. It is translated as CASSLGTSPVGDTQYF.

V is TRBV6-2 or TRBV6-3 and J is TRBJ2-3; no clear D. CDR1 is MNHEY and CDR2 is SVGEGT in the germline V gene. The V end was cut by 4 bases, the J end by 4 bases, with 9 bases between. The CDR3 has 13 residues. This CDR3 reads CASSSTGPDTQYF. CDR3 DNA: TGTGCCAGCAGTTCGACTGGACCAGATACGCAGTATTTT.